This T cell receptor beta chain was sequenced during a study of T cells after posttransplantation cyclophosphamide. General study points: Recipient CMV seropositivity and CMV reactivation strongly tracked TRB clonality.

The protocol was immunoSEQ multiplex PCR, while the TCRdb copy is restricted to in-frame clones and leaves out a portion. This table holds tens of thousands of clones, 95% to 98% found once. CDR3 size: 14 residues. CDR1 LNHNV and CDR2 YYDKDF come from the germline V gene (reference sequence). Trimming at V came to 0 bases and at J to 10 bases, leaving 9 bases not matched to a gene. The naive gate required viable CD3+CD4+ or CD3+CD8+ cells with CCR7+CD45RA+CD45RO-CD95-CD27+CD28+ phenotype. As concerns this clone: Its antigen is unidentified.

The chain employs TRBV15 and TRBJ2-7, with TRBD2 identical over 7 bases. Sequencing was carried out using naive CD4+ T cells sorted from PBMCs. This sequence was found in a man between 40 and 49 years old in good health, CMV-negative, and a related stem cell transplant donor. DNA for the CDR3: TGTGCCACCAGCAGAGATACGAGCCAGCGGGATCAGTACTTC. This sequence encodes CATSRDTSQRDQYF.